This T cell receptor beta chain stems from a study of OX40 agonist ivuxolimab in advanced cancers. The CDR3 loop spans 19 amino acids. Germline-derived CDR1 and CDR2 are MDHEN and SYDVKM. Trimming removed 0 bases at V and 0 bases at J, with 18 bases between. The protocol was immunoSEQ multiplex PCR, while the TCRdb copy is restricted to in-frame clones and leaves out a portion. The sample has tens of thousands of clones, about 85% seen once; the top ten hold almost 6%. The receptor was derived from an adult with an advanced solid tumor such as melanoma, head and neck, liver or kidney cancer. Sequences were derived from CD4+ or CD8+ T cells sorted from blood, sampled in a trial of the OX40 agonist ivuxolimab. The chain couples TRBV28 to TRBJ2-1; D is ambiguous. The DNA for the CDR3 is TGTGCCAGCAGTTTATGGGGTAGTCTAGGCGTTAGCTCCTACAATGAGCAGTTCTTC. This translates into CASSLWGSLGVSSYNEQFF.